The 25 T cell receptor beta chains presented below share a single source sample, sequenced in a study of memory CD4+ T cells and cytomegalovirus serostatus. Single viable CD3+CD4+CD8-CD45RO+ cells were sorted as the memory CD4+ T cells. Clones were sequenced by immunoSEQ multiplex PCR, and TCRdb holds only the in-frame ones, with some missing. The sample holds about 56,000 clones, 82% seen once. Sequenced sample: memory CD4+ T cells from blood. The origin of the receptors is an adult in good health and CMV-seronegative.

This chain joins TRBV9 and TRBJ1-1; no definite D call. Trimming shortened V by 3 bases and J by 5 bases, and 8 bases separated the two germline ends. The V gene's germline CDR1 is SGDLS and CDR2 YYNGEE. The CDR3 spans 12 residues. Here the CDR3 reads CASSDPHTEAFF. The CDR3 nucleotides are TGTGCCAGCAGCGACCCCCATACTGAAGCTTTCTTT. Full variable domain (remainder filled in from reference TRBV9 and TRBJ1-1): DSGVTQTPKHLITATGQRVTLRCSPRSGDLSVYWYQQSLDQGLQFLIQYYNGEERAKGNILERFSAQQFPDLHSELNLSSLELGDSALYFCASSDPHTEAFFGQGTRLTVV.

This clone is categorized as medium-sized. V usage is TRBV10-3 and J usage is TRBJ1-1, with D possibly TRBD1 on 5 matching bases. The V gene lost 4 bases and the J gene lost 1 base, with 10 bases spanning the gap. The length of the CDR3 is 14 residues. Germline V lookup: CDR1 ENHRY, CDR2 SYGVKD. CDR3 nucleotide sequence: TGTGCCATCAGTGGGGCCAGGGAGAACACTGAAGCTTTCTTT. Residues: CAISGARENTEAFF.

The V and J genes are TRBV2 and TRBJ2-7, with 8 positions matching TRBD2. Germline lookup yields CDR1 SNHLY and CDR2 FYNNEI. The junction had 19 bases not matched to a gene; V was cut back by 7 bases and J by 5 bases. The CDR3 runs 17 residues. The DNA for the CDR3 is TGTGCCAGCATCCTGCGAAGCCCCAGCGGGGGAGGCAACGAGCAGTACTTC. This encodes CASILRSPSGGGNEQYF.

This chain joins TRBV5-1 and TRBJ2-5, with no clear D. Per the germline V gene, CDR1 is SGHRS and CDR2 is YFSETQ. There are 18 residues in the CDR3. The germline V and J ends were trimmed by 0 bases and 2 bases, with 20 bases remaining between them. In DNA form, the CDR3 reads TGCGCCAGCAGCTTGGAAACTACCCAACCCCCCCATCAAGAGACCCAGTACTTC. Its protein is CASSLETTQPPHQETQYF.

There are a few counts of this clone. V gene TRBV7-9 combines with J gene TRBJ1-5; D not resolved. The germline V gene encodes CDR1 SEHNR and CDR2 FQNEAQ (reference sequence). This CDR3 contains 13 residues. Deletions cut 5 bases from V and 4 bases from J, with 9 bases between. The CDR3 coding sequence is TGTGCCAGCAGCACCGACGGGAATCAGCCCCAGCATTTT. This codes for CASSTDGNQPQHF.

This chain joins TRBV9 and TRBJ2-3; TRBD1 is a possible D gene (5 bases). Deletions cut 0 bases from V and 4 bases from J, with 9 bases between. In germline, CDR1 is SGDLS, CDR2 YYNGEE. This CDR3 comprises 14 residues. The CDR3 sequence: CASSVAGFPDTQYF. CDR3 bases: TGTGCCAGCAGCGTAGCAGGGTTCCCAGATACGCAGTATTTT.

The chain links TRBV7-9 to TRBJ2-7; a weak D match, TRBD2 (5 bases). From germline, CDR1 is SEHNR and CDR2 FQNEAQ (reference sequence). Trimming stripped 1 base from V and 1 base from J, with 23 bases between. CDR3 length equals 19 residues. The CDR3 protein is CASSLGSGESVPRSYEQYF. CDR3 bases: TGTGCCAGCAGCTTAGGGTCTGGGGAGAGCGTTCCCAGGTCCTACGAGCAGTACTTC.

The J gene is TRBJ1-1, the V gene TRBV19; TRBD1 might be the D (5 bases). The CDR3 is made up of 15 amino acids. The germline V gene encodes CDR1 LNHDA and CDR2 SQIVND (reference sequence). The V gene lost 9 bases and the J gene lost 1 base, with 18 bases spanning the gap. The CDR3 reads CASVTTRAANTEAFF. The CDR3 nucleotides are TGTGCCAGCGTCACGACCAGGGCGGCGAACACTGAAGCTTTCTTT. The entire variable domain, with the rest obtained from reference TRBV19 and TRBJ1-1, is as follows: DGGITQSPKYLFRKEGQNVTLSCEQNLNHDAMYWYRQDPGQGLRLIYYSQIVNDFQKGDIAEGYSVSREKKESFPLTVTSAQKNPTAFYLCASVTTRAANTEAFFGQGTRLTVV.

This clone was recorded once. The chain recombines TRBV7-9 with TRBJ1-6; maybe TRBD1 (5 bases). The V end lost 1 base, the J end lost 7 bases, and 14 bases lay between the germline ends. Germline-derived CDR1 and CDR2 are SEHNR and FQNEAQ (reference sequence). CDR3 size: 16 residues. CDR3 nucleotides: TGTGCCAGCAGCTTAGACCCCGGGCGGACAAATTCACCCCTCCACTTT. Translation: CASSLDPGRTNSPLHF.

The gene calls are TRBV7-2 and TRBJ1-5; TRBD1 is a possible D gene (5 bases). CDR1 is SGHTA and CDR2 is FQGNSA in the germline V gene. Deletions cut 0 bases from V and 1 base from J, with 10 bases between. The length of the CDR3 is 16 residues. The CDR3 nucleotides read TGTGCCAGCAGCTTAGCGTCCAGGGCGAGCAATCAGCCCCAGCATTTT. This encodes CASSLASRASNQPQHF.

The rearrangement uses TRBV14 and TRBJ2-6; possibly TRBD1 for D (5 bases). The CDR3 contains 16 residues. Trimming shortened V by 2 bases and J by 0 bases, and 8 bases separated the two germline ends. Germline assignment: CDR1 SGHDN and CDR2 FVKESK. The CDR3 DNA follows: TGTGCCAGCAGCCAAATTAGGGGCTCTGGGGCCAACGTCCTGACTTTC. Amino acid sequence: CASSQIRGSGANVLTF.

This clone came up a few times. This chain connects TRBV18 to TRBJ1-5; 8 bases fit TRBD1. This CDR3 is 14 amino acids long. Germline CDR1 and CDR2: KGHSH and LQKENI. The junction had 5 bases not matched to a gene; V was cut back by 3 bases and J by 7 bases. CDR3 sequence (DNA): TGTGCCAGCTCACCCTCAGGGGGCGGGCAGCCCCAGCATTTT. It encodes CASSPSGGGQPQHF.

The gene calls are TRBV5-6 and TRBJ2-7; D is undetermined. V was clipped by 1 base and J by 3 bases, with 8 bases between them. This CDR3 spans 13 amino acids. Germline values: CDR1 SGHDT, CDR2 YYEEEE. In DNA, the CDR3 is TGTGCCAGCAGCTTGTTTAAGGGCTACGAGCAGTACTTC. Translation: CASSLFKGYEQYF.

The rearrangement uses TRBV5-1 and TRBJ2-2; D is undetermined. Between the trimmed V and J ends, which lost 1 base and 6 bases, there was a span of 13 bases. Per germline, CDR1 SGHRS and CDR2 YFSETQ. CDR3 size: 15 residues. CDR3 nucleotides: TGCGCCAGCAGCTTGTCGTCAGGAACCCCCGGGGAGCTGTTTTTT. Translated, it gives CASSLSSGTPGELFF. The full variable domain, rest sourced from reference TRBV5-1 and TRBJ2-2, is KAGVTQTPRYLIKTRGQQVTLSCSPISGHRSVSWYQQTPGQGLQFLFEYFSETQRNKGNFPGRFSGRQFSNSRSEMNVSTLELGDSALYLCASSLSSGTPGELFFGEGSRLTVL.

The chain joins TRBV9 to TRBJ1-1, with 9 positions matching TRBD1. Germline V gives CDR1 SGDLS, CDR2 YYNGEE. The CDR3 totals 15 residues. With 3 bases clipped from V and 7 bases from J, the junction kept 10 bases outside the gene matches. CDR3 in amino acids: CASSADPGTGREAFF. DNA for the CDR3: TGTGCCAGCAGCGCAGACCCCGGGACAGGGCGTGAAGCTTTCTTT. The full variable domain, in which reference TRBV9 and TRBJ1-1 provide the parts outside the CDR3, is DSGVTQTPKHLITATGQRVTLRCSPRSGDLSVYWYQQSLDQGLQFLIQYYNGEERAKGNILERFSAQQFPDLHSELNLSSLELGDSALYFCASSADPGTGREAFFGQGTRLTVV.

The rearrangement links TRBV2 to TRBJ1-1; TRBD1 might be the D (5 bases). Germline values: CDR1 SNHLY, CDR2 FYNNEI. V was shortened by 3 bases and J by 3 bases, with 11 bases between the two germline ends. The CDR3 is 14 residues long. Here the CDR3 reads CASSDSGGDTEAFF. The CDR3 bases are TGTGCCAGCAGTGACTCCGGGGGGGACACTGAAGCTTTCTTT.

This rearrangement joins TRBV7-2 to TRBJ2-7, with 8 bases that match TRBD1. Germline CDR1 SGHTA, CDR2 FQGNSA. The CDR3 covers 16 residues. V dropped 1 base and J dropped 5; count of bases not matched to a gene: 10. CDR3 protein: CASSLEGGTGTHEQYF. As DNA, the CDR3 is TGTGCCAGCAGCTTAGAAGGGGGGACAGGCACCCACGAGCAGTACTTC.

The chain is built from TRBV9 and TRBJ2-3, with TRBD2 matching 8 bases. The trim removed 7 bases at V and 3 bases at J, leaving 7 bases unmatched. In germline, CDR1 is SGDLS, CDR2 YYNGEE. This CDR3 comprises 14 residues. The CDR3 sequence: CASQAGGSTDTQYF. CDR3 DNA sequence: TGTGCCAGCCAGGCGGGGGGTTCAACAGATACGCAGTATTTT.

This clone appeared a few times. This rearrangement joins TRBV2 to TRBJ1-2; perhaps TRBD1 as D (5 bases). Germline assignment: CDR1 SNHLY and CDR2 FYNNEI. The CDR3 contains 12 residues. The CDR3 bases are TGTGCTCCAAAGCCGGGGGGCTATGGCTACACCTTC. This translates into CAPKPGGYGYTF.

The chain employs TRBV9 and TRBJ2-1; D may correspond to TRBD1 or TRBD2 (5 bases each). There are 15 residues in the CDR3. The V gene lost 0 bases and the J gene lost 5 bases, with 12 bases spanning the gap. Germline loops: CDR1 SGDLS, CDR2 YYNGEE. The CDR3 DNA reads TGTGCCAGCAGCGTAGGGGACGGACACAACAATGAGCAGTTCTTC. Protein: CASSVGDGHNNEQFF.

A few counts support this clone. The chain couples TRBV19 to TRBJ1-2; D is unresolved. The CDR3 spans 13 residues. Germline V gene sequence: CDR1 LNHDA, CDR2 SQIVND (reference sequence). V was shortened by 0 bases and J by 4 bases, with 6 bases between the two germline ends. The CDR3 region has the DNA TGTGCCAGTAGTATAGATGGATCCTATGGCTACACCTTC. Its protein product is CASSIDGSYGYTF. Complete variable domain (other parts from reference TRBV19 and TRBJ1-2): DGGITQSPKYLFRKEGQNVTLSCEQNLNHDAMYWYRQDPGQGLRLIYYSQIVNDFQKGDIAEGYSVSREKKESFPLTVTSAQKNPTAFYLCASSIDGSYGYTFGSGTRLTVV.

The chain is built from TRBV19 and TRBJ1-2; D perhaps matches TRBD1 (5 bases). Trimming removed 7 bases at V and 2 bases at J, with 14 bases between. This CDR3 region has 14 residues. Germline-derived CDR1 and CDR2 are LNHDA and SQIVND (reference sequence). The CDR3 sequence is CASNSQGKNYGYTF. The CDR3 coding sequence is TGTGCCAGTAATAGCCAGGGAAAGAACTATGGCTACACCTTC.

This rearrangement joins TRBV12-5 to TRBJ2-3; the D call may be TRBD1 or TRBD2 (5 bases each). CDR1 and CDR2 from the germline V gene are LGHNT and FRNRAP. The CDR3 has 12 amino acids. V lost 7 bases and J 4 bases, leaving 9 bases between the germline ends. CDR3 region: CASATGPDTQYF. The CDR3 coding sequence is TGTGCTAGTGCGACGGGGCCAGATACGCAGTATTTT.

The J gene is TRBJ1-6, the V gene TRBV9; TRBD1 matches at 7 bases. V shed 3 bases, J shed 5 bases, and the junction held 2 bases outside the gene matches. CDR3 length: 14 amino acids. CDR1 is SGDLS and CDR2 is YYNGEE in the germline V gene. The CDR3 sequence is CASSGDSNNSPLHF. DNA for the CDR3: TGTGCCAGCAGCGGGGACAGTAATAATTCACCCCTCCACTTT.

V and J are TRBV7-9 and TRBJ2-7, with D perhaps TRBD1 (5 bases). The V gene's germline CDR1 is SEHNR and CDR2 FQNEAQ (reference sequence). V was trimmed by 4 bases and J by 6 bases, leaving 10 bases between them. The CDR3 sequence is 12 residues long. Written as DNA, the CDR3 is TGTGCCAGCAGCTGGGGCCGAGGCGAGCAGTACTTC. It translates to CASSWGRGEQYF.